The rows below give T cell receptor beta chains drawn from one sample of a study of OX40 agonist ivuxolimab in advanced cancers. TCRdb's table, derived via immunoSEQ multiplex PCR, lists solely in-frame clones and lacks some. This sample carries about 44,000 clones, approximately 80% of them seen once, and the ten largest clones take approximately 5.1%. The starting material was CD4+ or CD8+ T cells sorted from blood, obtained in a trial of the OX40 agonist ivuxolimab. Source of these receptors: an adult with an advanced solid tumor such as melanoma, head and neck, liver or kidney cancer. Each CDR3 is given with its conserved first and last residue. Fields, in order: clone size, J gene, D gene, V gene, CDR3 DNA, CDR3 protein. A D gene is named only where the DNA matches it firmly. Clone size is stated in some rows and not others, as once, few, many or a class when expanded.

NA,TRBJ1-1,TRBD1,TRBV9,TGTGCCAGCAGCGTAGGTGCAGGGGGGAGGAACACTGAAGCTTTCTTT,CASSVGAGGRNTEAFF
NA,TRBJ2-1,TRBD2,TRBV11-3,TGTGCCAGCAGCTTAAATAGCGGGAGTACGGAGCAGTTCTTC,CASSLNSGSTEQFF
NA,TRBJ1-6,TRBD1,TRBV6-1,TGTGCCAGCAGTGTATCCAGGGGGAGTTCACCCCTCCACTTT,CASSVSRGSSPLHF
NA,TRBJ2-1,NA,TRBV7-9,TGTGCCAGCAGCTTAACACTGGATAGCTCCTACAATGAGCAGTTCTTC,CASSLTLDSSYNEQFF
once,TRBJ2-7,TRBD1,TRBV18,TGTGCCAGCTCACCGGGGACAGTTTTCTACGAGCAGTACTTC,CASSPGTVFYEQYF
NA,TRBJ2-1,NA,TRBV2,TGTGCCAGCAGGACAAACAGCTACAATGAGCAGTTCTTC,CASRTNSYNEQFF
once,TRBJ1-4,TRBD1,TRBV11-2,TGTGCCAGCAGCTCGGACAGGCGGAATAATGAAAAACTGTTTTTT,CASSSDRRNNEKLFF
NA,TRBJ1-1,TRBD1,TRBV7-2,TGTGCCAGCAGCTGGGGACAGTGGGCCACTGAAGCTTTCTTT,CASSWGQWATEAFF
NA,TRBJ2-5,NA,TRBV18,TGTGCCAGCTCACCACGGGAAGGGGCGCGTGAGACCCAGTACTTC,CASSPREGARETQYF
NA,TRBJ2-7,NA,TRBV28,TGTGCCAGCAGTTTGGCCAGTGGAGGCGAGCAGTACTTC,CASSLASGGEQYF
once,TRBJ1-2,NA,TRBV6-5,TGTGCCAGCCGGGAGCTTACTTTCTATGGCTACACCTTC,CASRELTFYGYTF
once,TRBJ1-2,TRBD1,TRBV28,TGTGCCAGCAGTCCTCCAGGGGGGGGAGGCTACACCTTC,CASSPPGGGGYTF
NA,TRBJ2-5,NA,TRBV29-1,TGCAGCGTTTCCTATGGAGAGACCCAGTACTTC,CSVSYGETQYF
NA,TRBJ2-6,NA,TRBV2,TGTGCCAGCAGGACCTCTGGGGCCAACGTCCTGACTTTC,CASRTSGANVLTF
NA,TRBJ2-1,NA,TRBV6-4,TGTGCCAGCAGTCGCGAGACCTACAATGAGCAGTTCTTC,CASSRETYNEQFF
NA,TRBJ1-2,TRBD1,TRBV7-9,TGTGCCAGCAGCTCACCAAGGGGGACAGGATCTGGCTACACCTTC,CASSSPRGTGSGYTF
NA,TRBJ2-3,TRBD2,TRBV11-2,TGTGCCAGCAGCGGGACTAGCGGAACTATTCCTAGCACAGATACGCAGTATTTT,CASSGTSGTIPSTDTQYF
NA,TRBJ1-3,NA,TRBV5-1,TGCGCCAGCAGCTTGGATCCCGTGGGCTCTGGAAACACCATATATTTT,CASSLDPVGSGNTIYF
NA,TRBJ1-6,TRBD1,TRBV30,TGTGCCTGGAGTGGAGGGACAGGAAAGACTTATAATTCACCCCTCCACTTT,CAWSGGTGKTYNSPLHF
NA,TRBJ1-1,NA,TRBV28,TGTGCCAGCAGTTTTATGAGCTTTGAAGCTTTCTTT,CASSFMSFEAFF
NA,TRBJ1-1,NA,TRBV7-9,TGTGCCAGCAGCTTAGTGCGAGGAACTGAAGCTTTCTTT,CASSLVRGTEAFF
NA,TRBJ2-7,NA,TRBV11-2,TGTGCCAGCACCTGGGGGGGCCGCGCAGCCGAGCAGTACTTC,CASTWGGRAAEQYF
NA,TRBJ1-5,NA,TRBV19,TGTGCCAGTAGCCTTGTAAGGAGCAATCAGCCCCAGCATTTT,CASSLVRSNQPQHF
NA,TRBJ1-5,NA,TRBV12-5,TGTGCTAGTGGTCTTCAAGCTTATCAGCCCCAGCATTTT,CASGLQAYQPQHF
NA,TRBJ1-2,NA,TRBV5-1,TGCGCCAGCAGCGGTGATACAGGGATCTATGGCTACACCTTC,CASSGDTGIYGYTF
NA,TRBJ1-1,NA,TRBV5-6,TGTGCCAGCAGCTCTAGAGGAGGGAGGGGGAGTACTGAAGCTTTCTTT,CASSSRGGRGSTEAFF
NA,TRBJ2-5,TRBD1,TRBV5-6,TGTGCCAGTAGAGGGGGCGGCGAGACCCAGTACTTC,CASRGGGETQYF
NA,TRBJ2-5,TRBD1,TRBV7-9,TGTGCCAGCAGCCCACGGACAGGGATCCTAACCCAAGAGACCCAGTACTTC,CASSPRTGILTQETQYF
NA,TRBJ2-1,NA,TRBV7-3,TGTGCCAGCAGCCCCCAGTCATCGCGCGCTCTCAAATCTGAGCAGTTCTTC,CASSPQSSRALKSEQFF